The next 17 T cell receptor beta chains were all read from a single sample in a study of blood T cell repertoires in COVID-19. Generated by immunoSEQ multiplex PCR, the TCRdb table keeps only in-frame clones and is missing some. The data show some 300,000 clones, about 89% seen once. Material: PBMCs or T cells enriched from blood (not recorded which). These receptors were obtained from a middle-aged woman who had recovered from COVID-19.

A note on this clone: The sample has other DNA sequences that encode this CDR3 too. The V and J genes are TRBV5-1 and TRBJ2-5, with 11 bases lining up with TRBD1. With 0 bases clipped from V and 5 bases from J, the junction kept 3 bases outside the gene matches. Germline V lookup: CDR1 SGHRS, CDR2 YFSETQ. This CDR3 spans 15 amino acids. In DNA, the CDR3 is TGCGCCAGCAGCTTGGAGGGGACAGGGGGGGAGACCCAGTACTTC. Protein sequence: CASSLEGTGGETQYF.

The chain joins TRBV10-3 to TRBJ2-1; tentative D call: TRBD2 (6 bases). Germline V lookup: CDR1 ENHRY, CDR2 SYGVKD. Between the trimmed V and J ends, which lost 10 bases and 5 bases, there was a span of 15 bases. The CDR3 runs 13 residues. CDR3: CATRRDLNNEQFF. DNA for the CDR3: TGTGCCACCCGCCGGGACTTGAACAATGAGCAGTTCTTC.

The chain joins TRBV16 to TRBJ1-6; D might be TRBD1 (6 bases). This CDR3 comprises 13 residues. Germline V gene sequence: CDR1 KGHSY, CDR2 FQNENV. The V end lost 0 bases, the J end lost 14 bases, and 11 bases lay between the germline ends. Written as DNA, the CDR3 is TGTGCCAGCAGCCAATCCGGTGGGGGCACCCTCCACTTT. Residues: CASSQSGGGTLHF.

This clone was found a few times. The chain has TRBV7-2 and TRBJ1-1; TRBD1 matches 7 bases. J was trimmed by 0 bases and V by 6 bases; bases with no gene match: 4. The germline gives CDR1 SGHTA, CDR2 FQGNSA. This CDR3 spans 14 amino acids. CDR3 amino acids: CASRRQGMNTEAFF. The DNA of the CDR3 is TGTGCCAGCAGACGACAGGGCATGAACACTGAAGCTTTCTTT.

J is TRBJ2-7 and V is TRBV2; weak D call: TRBD1 (5 bases). Germline V CDR1 and CDR2: SNHLY, FYNNEI. The CDR3 totals 14 residues. V lost 5 bases to trimming and J lost 4 bases, with 15 bases between them. The CDR3 region has the DNA TGTGCCAGCAGTTTGGACCCGCCAGGGTACGAGCAGTACTTC. Its translation: CASSLDPPGYEQYF.

The chain uses TRBV5-6 and TRBJ2-3; no firm D call. The V gene lost 4 bases and the J gene lost 2 bases, with 5 bases spanning the gap. The CDR3 contains 12 residues. CDR1 and CDR2 (germline): SGHDT, YYEEEE. The CDR3 DNA reads as TGTGCCAGCAGCATTCACACAGATACGCAGTATTTT. It encodes CASSIHTDTQYF.

This clone was recorded only once. The DNA for the CDR3 is TGTGCCAGCGAGACCGACAGTAACTATGGCTACACCTTC. This translates into CASETDSNYGYTF. The V gene is TRBV7-2, the J gene TRBJ1-2; weak D call: TRBD1 (5 bases). Germline CDR1 and CDR2: SGHTA and FQGNSA. This CDR3 is built from 13 residues. V was clipped by 8 bases and J by 1 base, with 11 bases between them.

The CDR3 region has the DNA TGTGCCAGTTCAAAACGGGAACTCTCCCAGCCCCAGCATTTT. Encoded protein: CASSKRELSQPQHF. The V and J genes are TRBV19 and TRBJ1-5; D not resolved. Trimming shortened V by 8 bases and J by 7 bases, and 18 bases separated the two germline ends. CDR1 LNHDA and CDR2 SQIVND come from the germline V gene (reference sequence). CDR3 size: 14 residues.

The J gene is TRBJ1-3, the V gene TRBV7-3; D is perhaps TRBD1 (6 bases). Germline-derived CDR1 and CDR2 are SGHTA and FQGTGA. V was pared by 5 bases and J by 0 bases, with 14 bases between. The CDR3 has 16 residues. CDR3 DNA sequence: TGTGCCAGCAGCCCCCAGGGGTACAGCTCTGGAAACACCATATATTTT. Its protein is CASSPQGYSSGNTIYF.

This CDR3 reads CASSHNEGTGGYTF. DNA of the CDR3: TGTGCCAGCAGCCACAACGAGGGGACAGGCGGCTACACCTTC. This sequence joins TRBV5-5 and TRBJ1-2, with TRBD1 identical over 8 bases. Germline CDR1 and CDR2: SGHKS and YYEKEE (reference sequence). V lost 4 bases, J lost 8 bases, and 10 bases stayed unmatched. CDR3 length equals 14 residues.

The CDR3: CASSRLWVREGYTF. For the CDR3, the DNA is TGTGCCAGCAGCCGCCTTTGGGTACGGGAAGGCTACACCTTC. V is TRBV7-8 and J is TRBJ1-2; D remains ambiguous. The CDR3 loop spans 14 amino acids. CDR1 and CDR2 (germline): SGHVS, FQNEAQ. V gave up 5 bases and J gave up 8 bases, with 18 bases separating them. The variable domain in full, completed from reference TRBV7-8 and TRBJ1-2, reads GAGVSQSPRYKVAKRGQDVALRCDPISGHVSLFWYQQALGQGPEFLTYFQNEAQLDKSGLPSDRFFAERPEGSVSTLKIQRTQQEDSAVYLCASSRLWVREGYTFGSGTRLTVV.

This chain connects TRBV5-5 to TRBJ1-6; D gene uncertain. The CDR3 covers 19 residues. The V end lost 0 bases, the J end lost 0 bases, and 16 bases lay between the germline ends. The germline gives CDR1 SGHKS, CDR2 YYEKEE (reference sequence). In nucleotides, the CDR3 is TGTGCCAGCAGCTTGGGCGGTACGGGGATCAACTCCTATAATTCACCCCTCCACTTT. Protein product: CASSLGGTGINSYNSPLHF.

The chain joins TRBV10-3 to TRBJ1-2, with 10 bases matching TRBD1. Per the germline V gene, CDR1 is ENHRY and CDR2 is SYGVKD. V was pared by 5 bases and J by 7 bases, with 7 bases of the junction left unmatched. There are 14 residues in the CDR3. The chain's CDR3 is CAISMTGGAGGYTF. The CDR3 nucleotides are TGTGCCATCAGTATGACAGGGGGCGCAGGTGGCTACACCTTC.

The J gene is TRBJ1-6, the V gene TRBV5-1; no clear D gene. The germline V gene encodes CDR1 SGHRS and CDR2 YFSETQ. The CDR3 totals 15 residues. The ends were cut back, 0 bases at V and 10 bases at J, with 14 bases in the middle. CDR3 sequence reads: CASSLAAGVRSPLHF. The CDR3 nucleotides are TGCGCCAGCAGCTTGGCGGCGGGCGTCAGATCACCCCTCCACTTT.

The genes are TRBV5-1 and TRBJ2-1; a weak D match, TRBD1 (6 bases). Looked up from germline, CDR1 is SGHRS and CDR2 is YFSETQ. The length of the CDR3 is 16 residues. The V and J ends lost 5 bases and 0 bases respectively, with 15 bases between them. CDR3 DNA: TGCGCCAGCAGTCCCGGACAGAGGAGCTCCTACAATGAGCAGTTCTTC. Its protein is CASSPGQRSSYNEQFF. Full variable domain (missing parts from reference TRBV5-1 and TRBJ2-1): KAGVTQTPRYLIKTRGQQVTLSCSPISGHRSVSWYQQTPGQGLQFLFEYFSETQRNKGNFPGRFSGRQFSNSRSEMNVSTLELGDSALYLCASSPGQRSSYNEQFFGPGTRLTVL.

The chain couples TRBV7-2 to TRBJ1-6; 8 bases map to TRBD1. The J segment lost 6 bases and the V segment lost 5 bases, leaving 3 bases of the junction unmatched. The CDR3 totals 14 residues. Germline-derived CDR1 and CDR2 are SGHTA and FQGNSA. CDR3 coding DNA: TGTGCCAGCAGCCCTGACAGGGGTAATTCACCCCTCCACTTT. It specifies CASSPDRGNSPLHF. Based on the CDR3 plus reference TRBV7-2 and TRBJ1-6, the full variable domain is GAGVSQSPSNKVTEKGKDVELRCDPISGHTALYWYRQSLGQGLEFLIYFQGNSAPDKSGLPSDRFSAERTGGSVSTLTIQRTQQEDSAVYLCASSPDRGNSPLHFGNGTRLTVT.

This chain joins TRBV6-1 and TRBJ1-2; 8 nucleotides agree with TRBD1. The trim removed 1 base at V and 4 bases at J, leaving 5 bases unmatched. Germline V gives CDR1 MNHNS, CDR2 SASEGT. The CDR3 is made up of 15 amino acids. The CDR3: CASSEGQGAFYGYTF. CDR3 bases: TGTGCCAGCAGTGAAGGGCAGGGGGCATTCTATGGCTACACCTTC.